One and the same sample provided the 23 T cell receptor beta chains below, sequenced in a study of cytomegalovirus exposure and HLA in healthy donors. Primers: 60 Vbeta forward and 13 Jbeta reverse. Only in-frame clones appear in the TCRdb table, and some are missing; sequencing was by immunoSEQ multiplex PCR. This repertoire shows under 100,000 clones, about 78% found once; its top ten account for 3% to 3.5%. Sequencing used PBMCs. These receptors were collected from a man aged 45 to 65 in good health and CMV-seronegative.

This chain uses TRBV5-1 with TRBJ2-7; maybe TRBD1 (6 bases). V gave up 0 bases and J gave up 7 bases, with 14 bases separating them. Looked up from germline, CDR1 is SGHRS and CDR2 is YFSETQ. The CDR3 consists of 14 residues. The CDR3 bases are TGCGCCAGCAGCTTGGTAGGGGGACCCCTGGAGCAGTACTTC. Amino acid sequence: CASSLVGGPLEQYF.

The chain links TRBV2 to TRBJ2-2; D gene unclear. Trimming took 5 bases from V and 4 from J, leaving 11 bases between them. This CDR3 contains 14 residues. In germline, CDR1 is SNHLY, CDR2 FYNNEI. Here the CDR3 DNA reads TGTGCCAGCAGTACGGGTTCGGGCACCGGGGAGCTGTTTTTT. Translated: CASSTGSGTGELFF.

This rearrangement joins TRBV6-1 to TRBJ1-2; D perhaps matches TRBD1 (5 bases). CDR3 length: 13 residues. Germline-derived CDR1 and CDR2 are MNHNS and SASEGT. Trimming stripped 6 bases from V and 5 bases from J, with 13 bases between. In nucleotides, the CDR3 is TGTGCCAGCAGGCCCATGCCAGGGTATGGCTACACCTTC. Its translation is CASRPMPGYGYTF.

The rearrangement links TRBV4-1 to TRBJ2-7, with D unclear. CDR1 MGHRA and CDR2 YSYEKL come from the germline V gene. The CDR3 covers 14 residues. V dropped 4 bases and J dropped 5 bases, with 15 bases sitting between them. The CDR3 DNA is TGCGCCAGCAGCCTACGGGTGGCTGAGGACGAGCAGTACTTC. As protein: CASSLRVAEDEQYF.

This chain links TRBV4-1 with TRBJ1-1; D is possibly TRBD1 (6 bases). This CDR3 contains 15 residues. Trimming cost V 5 bases and J 0 bases, with 13 bases left between them. CDR1 is MGHRA and CDR2 is YSYEKL in the germline V gene. CDR3 nucleotide sequence: TGCGCCAGCAGCGTACGACAGGCCATGAACACTGAAGCTTTCTTT. Translated: CASSVRQAMNTEAFF.

This chain joins TRBV19 and TRBJ1-2; tentatively, D is TRBD1 (5 bases). Germline V gives CDR1 LNHDA, CDR2 SQIVND (reference sequence). Trimming cost V 5 bases and J 2 bases, with 15 bases left between them. This CDR3 has 15 amino acids. DNA of the CDR3: TGTGCCAGTAGTCCCCGGACAATCACGAACTATGGCTACACCTTC. It encodes CASSPRTITNYGYTF.

The rearrangement links TRBV30 to TRBJ2-7; D is unclear. This CDR3 has 12 residues. The V end was cut by 4 bases, the J end by 6 bases, with 13 bases between. Germline V lookup: CDR1 GTSNPN, CDR2 SVGIG (reference sequence). CDR3 nucleotide sequence: TGTGCCTGGACAGGCGCCTTCGGCGAGCAGTACTTC. Protein product: CAWTGAFGEQYF. The full variable domain, completed using reference TRBV30 and TRBJ2-7, is SQTIHQWPATLVQPVGSPLSLECTVEGTSNPNLYWYRQAAGRGLQLLFYSVGIGQISSEVPQNLSASRPQDRQFILSSKKLLLSDSGFYLCAWTGAFGEQYFGPGTRLTVT.

This clone was observed a handful of times. V and J are TRBV4-3 and TRBJ1-4; 7 bases line up with TRBD1. J was trimmed by 0 bases and V by 7 bases; bases with no gene match: 8. The germline V gene encodes CDR1 LGHNA and CDR2 YSLEER. There are 16 residues in the CDR3. CDR3 region: CASKERGQTTNEKLFF. The CDR3 coding sequence is TGCGCCAGCAAGGAGAGGGGACAGACAACTAATGAAAAACTGTTTTTT.

This rearrangement joins TRBV5-4 to TRBJ2-1; 8 bases fit TRBD2. There are 15 residues in the CDR3. Germline loops: CDR1 SGHNT, CDR2 YYREEE (reference sequence). The V gene end was trimmed by 4 bases and the J gene end by 5 bases; junction bases not matched to a gene: 8. DNA of the CDR3: TGTGCCAGCAGCCGTCTCGGGGGGGCCGACAATGAGCAGTTCTTC. Amino acids: CASSRLGGADNEQFF.

The chain is built from TRBV2 and TRBJ2-6, with a tentative D call TRBD1 (6 bases). The V gene's germline CDR1 is SNHLY and CDR2 FYNNEI. V was trimmed by 11 bases and J by 2 bases, leaving 22 bases between them. CDR3 length equals 17 residues. DNA of the CDR3: TGTGCCGGGCAACAGGGAAGGTCTTGGGCTGGGGCCAACGTCCTGACTTTC. This codes for CAGQQGRSWAGANVLTF.

The CDR3 here is CAISAAQGAVHEQYF. Here the CDR3 DNA reads TGTGCCATCAGCGCCGCTCAGGGGGCCGTCCACGAGCAGTACTTC. The rearrangement joins TRBV10-3 to TRBJ2-7; TRBD1 aligns across 8 bases. The V gene end was trimmed by 6 bases and the J gene end by 5 bases; junction bases not matched to a gene: 12. The CDR3 covers 15 residues. In germline, CDR1 is ENHRY, CDR2 SYGVKD.

This clone was recorded once. The chain recombines TRBV5-1 with TRBJ2-7, with D perhaps TRBD1 (6 bases). V lost 0 bases to trimming and J lost 12 bases, with 16 bases between them. Germline V CDR1 and CDR2: SGHRS, YFSETQ. The CDR3 covers 13 residues. The DNA of the CDR3 is TGCGCCAGCAGCTTGGGGCAGGGGCTTCGGTCGTACTTC. Residues: CASSLGQGLRSYF.

V is TRBV6-5 and J is TRBJ1-1; 9 bases are a match to TRBD1. Germline V gene data show CDR1 as MNHEY and CDR2 as SVGAGI. The CDR3 runs 14 residues. V trimming: 6 bases; J trimming: 4 bases; junction bases outside the gene matches: 6. DNA of the CDR3: TGTGCCAGCAGCAACAGGGGGCAGGGCACTGAAGCTTTCTTT. Amino acid sequence: CASSNRGQGTEAFF.

This chain uses TRBV18 with TRBJ2-7, with D perhaps matching TRBD1 (5 bases). CDR3 size: 15 residues. Germline CDR1 and CDR2: KGHSH and LQKENI. V was trimmed by 1 base and J by 6 bases, leaving 16 bases between them. CDR3 sequence reads: CASSPQGQGWVEQYF. CDR3 sequence (DNA): TGTGCCAGCTCACCACAGGGGCAGGGTTGGGTCGAGCAGTACTTC.

This sequence joins TRBV2 and TRBJ2-7; TRBD2 matches 14 bases. Germline CDR1 reads SNHLY; CDR2 reads FYNNEI. CDR3 size: 19 residues. The V segment lost 2 bases and the J segment 0 bases; nucleotides outside the gene matches: 9. The CDR3 loop reads CASSESGLAGALRSYEQYF. CDR3 DNA: TGTGCCAGCAGTGAATCGGGACTAGCGGGGGCCCTGCGCTCCTACGAGCAGTACTTC.

The chain uses TRBV9 and TRBJ1-2; D is perhaps TRBD1 (5 bases). The germline V gene encodes CDR1 SGDLS and CDR2 YYNGEE. The CDR3 is made up of 14 amino acids. V was cut by 1 base and J by 10 bases, with 17 bases left in between. CDR3 DNA sequence: TGTGCCAGCAGCGTAAGTACAGGCAGCTTTGACTACACCTTC. Amino acids: CASSVSTGSFDYTF. The full variable domain, completed using reference TRBV9 and TRBJ1-2, is DSGVTQTPKHLITATGQRVTLRCSPRSGDLSVYWYQQSLDQGLQFLIQYYNGEERAKGNILERFSAQQFPDLHSELNLSSLELGDSALYFCASSVSTGSFDYTFGSGTRLTVV.

The chain carries TRBV15 and TRBJ1-1; no clear D gene. The CDR3 extends over 15 amino acids. Germline loops: CDR1 LNHNV, CDR2 YYDKDF (reference sequence). The V gene lost 5 bases and the J gene lost 4 bases, with 17 bases spanning the gap. The CDR3 is CATSSTPFWSTEAFF. The CDR3 bases are TGTGCCACCAGCTCTACCCCATTTTGGAGCACTGAAGCTTTCTTT.

The gene calls are TRBV30 and TRBJ2-3; D is ambiguous. The CDR3 contains 14 residues. Deletions cut 0 bases from V and 2 bases from J, with 9 bases between. Germline CDR1 and CDR2: GTSNPN and SVGIG (reference sequence). As DNA, the CDR3 is TGTGCCTGGAGTGTTTCGGGTCTCACAGATACGCAGTATTTT. It specifies CAWSVSGLTDTQYF.

The rearrangement links TRBV6-1 to TRBJ1-2; the match to TRBD1 covers 8 bases. Trimming took 6 bases from V and 2 from J; bases not matched to a gene: 8. CDR1 and CDR2 (germline): MNHNS, SASEGT. CDR3 length equals 15 residues. For the CDR3, the DNA is TGTGCCAGCAGCAAAGACAGGGGCCGGAACTATGGCTACACCTTC. Protein sequence: CASSKDRGRNYGYTF.

This sequence joins TRBV18 and TRBJ1-4; possibly TRBD1 for D (5 bases). CDR1 and CDR2 (germline): KGHSH, LQKENI. Trimming pared 3 bases from V and 4 bases from J, leaving 15 bases between. This CDR3 comprises 16 residues. Written as DNA, the CDR3 is TGTGCCAGCTCACCTCCCGGGGGGGGAGGTAATGAAAAACTGTTTTTT. Translation gives CASSPPGGGGNEKLFF.

The CDR3 DNA sequence: TGTGCCATCAGTGCAGGACAAATGAACACTGAAGCTTTCTTT. It yields the protein CAISAGQMNTEAFF. The chain carries TRBV10-3 and TRBJ1-1; a possible D gene is TRBD1 (5 bases). The CDR3 length is 14 residues. Germline V CDR1 and CDR2: ENHRY, SYGVKD. The V end was cut by 4 bases, the J end by 0 bases, with 9 bases between.

The CDR3, as DNA: TGCGCCAGCAGCTCCGGCGGTCCCAATCAGCCCCAGCATTTT. Protein: CASSSGGPNQPQHF. The V call is TRBV5-1, the J call TRBJ1-5, with D uncertain. Germline assignment: CDR1 SGHRS and CDR2 YFSETQ. The ends were cut back, 3 bases at V and 3 bases at J, with 10 bases in the middle. This CDR3 is 14 amino acids long.

The rearrangement joins TRBV9 to TRBJ2-3; D possibly corresponds to TRBD2 (6 bases). This CDR3 region has 15 residues. Trimming removed 4 bases from V and 6 bases from J, with 18 bases in between. CDR1 is SGDLS and CDR2 is YYNGEE in the germline V gene. CDR3 in DNA: TGTGCCAGCAGCTCCACCCCGGGTCGGGAGGATACGCAGTATTTT. As protein: CASSSTPGREDTQYF.